This paragraph covers one T cell receptor (beta chain) sequence. Its cognate antigen is unknown. This record belongs to a study of beta chain features in type 1 diabetes. Points from the study as a whole: For Type 1 diabetes patients, all four CD4+ subsets carried TCRB CDR3s that were moderately but significantly shorter.

Isolated RNA was reverse transcribed in full, so expressed TCRB transcripts were sequenced. Deep immunoSEQ sequencing covered naive, central memory and regulatory T cell samples. Measured with immunoSEQ multiplex PCR; TCRdb has only the in-frame clones, and not every one. Here the sample spans about 260,000 clones, around 20% being singletons. There are 13 residues in the CDR3. V was clipped by 4 bases and J by 4 bases, with 10 bases between them. Germline values: CDR1 LNHDA, CDR2 SQIVND (reference sequence). Cells sorted by CD45RO/CCR7/CD25/CD127/CD95/CD27 comprised CD4+ naive, central memory, regulatory and stem cell-like memory cells.

The receptor's source is a middle-aged woman with type 1 diabetes. The chain links TRBV19 to TRBJ1-2, with D possibly matching TRBD1 (5 bases). The sample was naive CD4+ T cells from blood. CDR3 sequence (DNA): TGTGCCAGTAGTACCGACAGATTCTATGGCTACACCTTC. This sequence encodes CASSTDRFYGYTF.